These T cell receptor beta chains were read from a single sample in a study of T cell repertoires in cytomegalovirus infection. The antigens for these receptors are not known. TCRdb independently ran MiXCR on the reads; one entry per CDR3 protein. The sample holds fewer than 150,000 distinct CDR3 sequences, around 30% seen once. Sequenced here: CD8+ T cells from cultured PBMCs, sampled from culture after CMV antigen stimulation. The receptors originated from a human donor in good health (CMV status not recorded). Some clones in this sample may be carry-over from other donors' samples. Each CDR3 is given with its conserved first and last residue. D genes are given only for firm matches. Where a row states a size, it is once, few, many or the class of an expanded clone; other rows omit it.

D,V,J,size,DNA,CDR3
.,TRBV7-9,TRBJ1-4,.,TGTGCCAGCAGCTTAGGAGAACCTAATGAAAAACTGTTTTTT,CASSLGEPNEKLFF
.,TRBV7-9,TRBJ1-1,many,TGTGCCAGCAGCACCACAGGGTGGTCTGAAGCTTTCTTT,CASSTTGWSEAFF
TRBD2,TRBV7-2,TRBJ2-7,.,TGTGCCAGCAGCTTAGCGTTCGCTAGCGGGCCCTACGAGCAGTACTTC,CASSLAFASGPYEQYF
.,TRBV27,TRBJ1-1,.,TGTGCCAGCAGTTTATCGGGGGACCCGAACACTGAAGCTTTCTTT,CASSLSGDPNTEAFF
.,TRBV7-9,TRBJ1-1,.,TGTGCCAGCAGCTCCGACCCGGCAACTGAAGCTTTCTTT,CASSSDPATEAFF
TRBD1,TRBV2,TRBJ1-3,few,TGTGCCAGCAGCGGACAGGGGGCATGGATAGTGGCTGGAAACACCATATATTTT,CASSGQGAWIVAGNTIYF
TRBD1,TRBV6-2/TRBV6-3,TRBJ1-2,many,TGTGCCAGCAGTCGGGGACAGCTCGATGGCTACACCTTC,CASSRGQLDGYTF
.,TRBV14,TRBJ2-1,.,TGTGCCAGCAGTAAGGCCAGGCAGGTCAATGAGCAGTTCTTC,CASSKARQVNEQFF
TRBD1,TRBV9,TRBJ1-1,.,TGTGCCAGCAGCGCGATGACAGGGTTCAAACATGGTGAAGCTTTCTTT,CASSAMTGFKHGEAFF
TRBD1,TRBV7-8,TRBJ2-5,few,TGTGCCAGCAGCTTAGTTAAGGGGGCGAGGGAGACCCAGTACTTC,CASSLVKGARETQYF
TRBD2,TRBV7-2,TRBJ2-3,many,TGTGCCAGCAGCTTATTCGGGACTAGCCGCGGTACGCAGTATTTT,CASSLFGTSRGTQYF
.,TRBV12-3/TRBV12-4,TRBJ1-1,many,TGTGCCAGCAGTTTAACACCTGAAGCTTTCTTT,CASSLTPEAFF
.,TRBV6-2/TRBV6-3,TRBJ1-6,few,TGTGCCAGCAGTTACCGCACGCTCTCCGATTCACCCCTCCACTTT,CASSYRTLSDSPLHF
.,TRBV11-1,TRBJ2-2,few,TGTGCCAGCAGTCCCGTCGGGGGCGGGGAGCTGTTTTTT,CASSPVGGGELFF
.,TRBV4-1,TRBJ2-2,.,TGCGCCAGCAGCCTAGACCCGAGTGGCACCGGGGAGCTGTTTTTT,CASSLDPSGTGELFF
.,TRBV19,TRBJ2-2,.,TGTGCCAGTAGCGTCAGAGGAGGTTTCGGGGAGCTGTTTTTT,CASSVRGGFGELFF
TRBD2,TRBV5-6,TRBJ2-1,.,TGTGCCAGCAGCACAGAGCGGGGGGGGACCAATGAGCAGTTCTTC,CASSTERGGTNEQFF
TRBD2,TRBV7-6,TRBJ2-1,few,TGTGCCAGCAGTCCACTAGCGGGGGCCGACTACAATGAGCAGTTCTTC,CASSPLAGADYNEQFF
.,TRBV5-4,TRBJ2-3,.,TGTGCCAGCAGCTTGGAAGGGGCGGGCACAGATACGCAGTATTTT,CASSLEGAGTDTQYF
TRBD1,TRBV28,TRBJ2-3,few,TGTGCCAGCAAGATGGACAGGGGCACAGATACGCAGTATTTT,CASKMDRGTDTQYF
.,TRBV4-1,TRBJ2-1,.,TGCGCCAGCAGCCCCGCGCCCTACAATGAGCAGTTCTTC,CASSPAPYNEQFF
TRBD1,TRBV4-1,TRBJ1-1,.,TGCGCCAGCAGCCAAGGACAGGGAAACACTGAAGCTTTCTTT,CASSQGQGNTEAFF
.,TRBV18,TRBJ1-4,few,TGTGCCAGCTCACTAGGGGATGGGACCGAAACAACTAATGAAAAACTGTTTTTT,CASSLGDGTETTNEKLFF
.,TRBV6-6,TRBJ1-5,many,TGTGCCAGCAGTTACCGGCGGGACAATCAGCCCCAGCATTTT,CASSYRRDNQPQHF
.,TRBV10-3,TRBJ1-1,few,TGTGCCATCGCGGAACCCGGGGCAGGCCCGACTGAAGCTTTCTTT,CAIAEPGAGPTEAFF
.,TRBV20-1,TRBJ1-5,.,TGCAGTGCTGATCCGCCCCAGCATTTT,CSADPPQHF
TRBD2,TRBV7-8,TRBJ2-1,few,TGTGCCAGCAGCCCGGAGACTAGCGGGGCGTCCTACAATGAGCAGTTCTTC,CASSPETSGASYNEQFF
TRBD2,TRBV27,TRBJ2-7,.,TGTGCCAGCAGTTCGTCTAGCGGGGATACAATCTACGAGCAGTACTTC,CASSSSSGDTIYEQYF
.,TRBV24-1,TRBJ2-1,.,TGTGCCACCCTTAAGCAGTTCTTC,CATLKQFF
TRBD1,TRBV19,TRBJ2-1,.,TGTGCCAGTAGCACCGGGACAGGATACAATGAGCAGTTCTTC,CASSTGTGYNEQFF
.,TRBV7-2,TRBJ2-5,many,TGTGCCAGCAGCTTCTTAGAGACCCAGTACTTC,CASSFLETQYF
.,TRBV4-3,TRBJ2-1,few,TGCGCCAGCAGCCAATTATCTTGGACAGAGGGCAATGAGCAGTTCTTC,CASSQLSWTEGNEQFF
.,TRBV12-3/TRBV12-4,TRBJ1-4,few,TGTGCCAGCAGTCAGTGGAATGAAAAACTGTTTTTT,CASSQWNEKLFF
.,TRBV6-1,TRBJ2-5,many,TGTGCCAGCAGGAAGGAGGGAGGCGGAGAGACCCAGTACTTC,CASRKEGGGETQYF
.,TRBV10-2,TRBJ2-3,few,TGCGCCAGCAGCTCCGGGCCTAGCACAGATACGCAGTATTTT,CASSSGPSTDTQYF
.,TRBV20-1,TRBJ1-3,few,TGCAGTGCTCGCGGGGAGTCTGGAAACACCATATATTTT,CSARGESGNTIYF
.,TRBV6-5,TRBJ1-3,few,TGTGCCAGCAGTTACTCAATGGAGGGGATCTCGGTTGACGACACCATATATTTT,CASSYSMEGISVDDTIYF
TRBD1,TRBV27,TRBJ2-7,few,TGTGCCAGCAGTTACGGGACAGGGAACGAGCAGTACTTC,CASSYGTGNEQYF
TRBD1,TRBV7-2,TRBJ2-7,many,TGTGCCAGCAGTCAACAAGGGACAGGGGTCTACGAGCAGTACTTC,CASSQQGTGVYEQYF
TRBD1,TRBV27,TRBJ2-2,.,TGTGCCAGCACCCGACAGGGGACCACCGGGGAGCTGTTTTTT,CASTRQGTTGELFF
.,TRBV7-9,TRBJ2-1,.,TGTGCCAGCAGCCGGCCGGGGCCTACTGAGCAGTTCTTC,CASSRPGPTEQFF
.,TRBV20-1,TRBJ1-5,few,TGCAGTGCTAGAGATATCGCAGGGGTTACGAGGAATCAGCCCCAGCATTTT,CSARDIAGVTRNQPQHF
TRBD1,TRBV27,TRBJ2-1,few,TGTGCCAGCAGTTTCTCGCAGGGGGATGAGCAGTTCTTC,CASSFSQGDEQFF
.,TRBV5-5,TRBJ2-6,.,TGTGCCAGCAGTTCTCAGGAGGGGGCCTGGGCCAACGTCCTGACTTTC,CASSSQEGAWANVLTF
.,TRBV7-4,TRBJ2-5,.,TGTGCCAGCAGCCCCCAGGGGTGGGAGACCCAGTACTTC,CASSPQGWETQYF
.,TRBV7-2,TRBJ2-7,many,TGTGCCAGCAGCTTAGTGGCAGAGAGCTCCTACGAGCAGTACTTC,CASSLVAESSYEQYF